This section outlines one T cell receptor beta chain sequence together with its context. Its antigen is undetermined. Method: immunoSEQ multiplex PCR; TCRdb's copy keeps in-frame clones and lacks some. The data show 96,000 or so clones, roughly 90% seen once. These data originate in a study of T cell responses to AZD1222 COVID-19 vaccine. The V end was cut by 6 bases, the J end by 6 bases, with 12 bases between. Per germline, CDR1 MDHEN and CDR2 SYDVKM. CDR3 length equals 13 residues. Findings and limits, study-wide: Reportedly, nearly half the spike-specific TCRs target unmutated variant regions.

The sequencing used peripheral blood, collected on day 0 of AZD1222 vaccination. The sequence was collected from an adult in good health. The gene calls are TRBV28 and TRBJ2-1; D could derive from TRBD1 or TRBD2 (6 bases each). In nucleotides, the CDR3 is TGTGCCAGCAGGAGAGGGGGGTCCAATGAGCAGTTCTTC. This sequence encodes CASRRGGSNEQFF.